These 10 T cell receptor beta chains were sequenced from one sample in a study of blood T cell repertoires in COVID-19. Clones were read by immunoSEQ multiplex PCR, and TCRdb kept only the in-frame ones, dropping some. This table holds 95,000 to 100,000 clones, 70% to 85% found once. Specimen: peripheral blood. These receptors originate from a man between 65 and 85 years old with acute or convalescent COVID-19.

The chain couples TRBV2 to TRBJ2-1; tentative D call: TRBD2 (5 bases). The germline gives CDR1 SNHLY, CDR2 FYNNEI. There are 15 residues in the CDR3. Trimming left V 1 base short and J 0 bases short, with 7 bases between. The CDR3 loop is CASSEGELSYNEQFF. Here the CDR3 DNA reads TGTGCCAGCAGTGAAGGGGAGCTCTCCTACAATGAGCAGTTCTTC.

The V gene is TRBV5-1, the J gene TRBJ2-2; 9 nucleotides line up with TRBD2. This CDR3 region has 16 residues. Trimming cost V 1 base and J 7 bases; bases outside gene matches: 8. CDR1 SGHRS and CDR2 YFSETQ come from the germline V gene. This chain's CDR3 is CASSLRAGGPHGELFF. For the CDR3, the DNA is TGCGCCAGCAGCTTGCGGGCGGGAGGGCCTCACGGGGAGCTGTTTTTT.

The chain employs TRBV3-1 (or the pseudogene TRBV3-2) and TRBJ2-7, with D hard to call. Germline loops: CDR1 LGHDT, CDR2 YNNKEL (reference sequence). The CDR3 consists of 17 residues. Trimming removed 4 bases from V and 4 bases from J, with 23 bases in between. The CDR3 loop reads CASSPSNPPLTTYEQYF. As DNA, the CDR3 is TGTGCCAGCAGCCCCTCCAACCCCCCCCTCACCACTTACGAGCAGTACTTC.

V gene TRBV4-1 combines with J gene TRBJ1-2; 9 bases are shared with TRBD1. V lost 4 bases and J lost 4; bases outside the gene matches: 13. Germline V gene sequence: CDR1 MGHRA, CDR2 YSYEKL. This CDR3 region has 17 residues. The CDR3 nucleotides read TGCGCCAGCAGCCTCCAAACGCCGGGACAGGGTGCCTATGGCTACACCTTC. Amino acids: CASSLQTPGQGAYGYTF.

The V and J genes are TRBV24-1 and TRBJ2-5, with 8 bases fitting TRBD1. CDR1 and CDR2 (germline): KGHDR, SFDVKD. V gave up 5 bases and J gave up 5 bases; unmatched junction bases: 12. The CDR3 loop spans 16 amino acids. The CDR3 DNA reads TGTGCCACCAGTGCCCGAAGGAGGACAGGGAGGGAGACCCAGTACTTC. Translating it yields CATSARRRTGRETQYF.

The chain is built from TRBV5-1 and TRBJ1-4; a weak D match, TRBD1 (6 bases). The CDR3 is made up of 16 amino acids. The germline V gene has CDR1 SGHRS and CDR2 YFSETQ. Trimming shortened V by 4 bases and J by 8 bases, and 21 bases separated the two germline ends. DNA of the CDR3: TGCGCCAGCAGCAGGGAAGGGGGTGGAGTTGGAGAAAAACTGTTTTTT. As protein: CASSREGGGVGEKLFF.

V usage is TRBV7-3 and J usage is TRBJ2-3; possible D gene TRBD2, 5 bases. There are 14 residues in the CDR3. V lost 1 base and J lost 0, with 5 bases in between. CDR1 SGHTA and CDR2 FQGTGA come from the germline V gene. DNA for the CDR3: TGTGCCAGCAGCTTAAGCGGGAGCACAGATACGCAGTATTTT. Residues: CASSLSGSTDTQYF.

This clone was observed once. The genes are TRBV4-3 and TRBJ2-1; TRBD2 matches at 11 bases. The V gene end was trimmed by 0 bases and the J gene end by 3 bases; junction bases not matched to a gene: 7. Germline values: CDR1 LGHNA, CDR2 YSLEER. There are 18 residues in the CDR3. The CDR3 coding sequence is TGCGCCAGCAGCCAAGATACCCCCGGGACTAGCGGCTACAATGAGCAGTTCTTC. Translation: CASSQDTPGTSGYNEQFF.

This chain connects TRBV7-9 to TRBJ2-7, with TRBD1 identical over 8 bases. Germline V gene data show CDR1 as SEHNR and CDR2 as FQNEAQ (reference sequence). The trim removed 4 bases at V and 2 bases at J, leaving 16 bases unmatched. This CDR3 is 18 amino acids long. The CDR3 region is CASSSPNQRTGTTYEQYF. The DNA for the CDR3 is TGTGCCAGCAGCTCTCCTAACCAGAGGACAGGGACGACCTACGAGCAGTACTTC.

The chain has TRBV7-3 and TRBJ1-1; D is unclear. The CDR3 loop spans 14 amino acids. Trimming pared 0 bases from V and 1 base from J, leaving 6 bases between. Looked up from germline, CDR1 is SGHTA and CDR2 is FQGTGA. CDR3 DNA sequence: TGTGCCAGCAGCTTAACACCCGGGAACACTGAAGCTTTCTTT. It codes for CASSLTPGNTEAFF.